This T cell receptor (beta chain) came from a study of blood T cells in healthy people across ages. The use of a sample-barcoded 5' primer and a J-beta primer mix characterized a second PCR of 7 to 11 cycles. TCRdb reprocessed the 5' RACE reads with MiXCR, giving one entry per CDR3 protein. The sample lists approximately 820,000 distinct CDR3 sequences; roughly 44% were seen once. The sample taken for sequencing was blood. This clonotype was obtained from a man aged 60 to 75 in good health.

The CDR3 DNA sequence: TGTGCCAGCAGTACGGGACAGACCTACGAGCAGTACTTC. It specifies CASSTGQTYEQYF. V and J are TRBV27 and TRBJ2-7; 7 nucleotides align to TRBD1. Germline V gene sequence: CDR1 MNHEY, CDR2 SMNVEV (reference sequence). V shed 5 bases and J 2 bases; nucleotides not matched to a gene: 3. The CDR3 runs to 13 residues.